The 2 T cell receptor beta chains below come from one sample, sequenced in a study of blood T cell repertoires in COVID-19. Using immunoSEQ multiplex PCR, the repertoire was profiled, and TCRdb retains in-frame clones only, with some absent. The sample records 130,000 or so clones, roughly nine tenths being singletons. Sequencing was carried out using peripheral blood. The receptors here all came from a man between 65 and 80 years old with active or convalescent COVID-19.

The chain is built from TRBV9 and TRBJ2-3, with 11 bases lining up with TRBD1. J lost 6 bases, V lost 4 bases, and 4 bases had no gene match. Germline V CDR1 and CDR2: SGDLS, YYNGEE. The CDR3 totals 14 residues. The DNA for the CDR3 is TGTGCCAGCAGCTCGCGGACAGGGGGCGATACGCAGTATTTT. Its protein is CASSSRTGGDTQYF.

The chain couples TRBV10-3 to TRBJ1-1, with D uncertain. Germline values: CDR1 ENHRY, CDR2 SYGVKD. Trimming pared 7 bases from V and 0 bases from J, leaving 9 bases between. There are 13 residues in the CDR3. The CDR3 bases are TGTGCCATCACCCCTCGGGTGAACACTGAAGCTTTCTTT. This codes for CAITPRVNTEAFF.